The 21 T cell receptor beta chains below all came from one sample that was sequenced in a study of blood T cell repertoires in COVID-19. Measured with immunoSEQ multiplex PCR; TCRdb has only the in-frame clones, and not every one. The sample records around 140,000 clones, over 70% being singletons. The source material was peripheral blood. These receptors were taken from a woman between 55 and 75 years old with acute or convalescent COVID-19.

The chain combines TRBV7-6 with TRBJ2-7, with D perhaps matching TRBD2 (6 bases). Germline V gene sequence: CDR1 SGHVS, CDR2 FNYEAQ. The CDR3 is made up of 12 amino acids. Trimming pared 4 bases from V and 6 bases from J, leaving 10 bases between. The CDR3 coding sequence is TGTGCCAGCAGCTCTAGCGCGGGCGAGCAGTACTTC. Amino acids: CASSSSAGEQYF. Drawing the rest from reference TRBV7-6 and TRBJ2-7, the complete variable domain is GAGVSQSPRYKVTKRGQDVALRCDPISGHVSLYWYRQALGQGPEFLTYFNYEAQQDKSGLPNDRFSAERPEGSISTLTIQRTEQRDSAMYRCASSSSAGEQYFGPGTRLTVT.

This chain joins TRBV11-2 and TRBJ1-3; D gene ambiguous. The V end lost 8 bases, the J end lost 5 bases, and 10 bases lay between the germline ends. Germline V gene lookup returns CDR1 SGHAT and CDR2 FQNNGV. The CDR3 consists of 12 residues. CDR3 in DNA: TGTGCCAGCGGTCTATTGCGAAACACCATATATTTT. This codes for CASGLLRNTIYF.

V usage is TRBV30 and J usage is TRBJ2-1, with 10 positions matching TRBD1. The CDR3 is 15 amino acids. Trimming removed 0 bases from V and 4 bases from J; junction bases left unmatched: 3. The germline V gene has CDR1 GTSNPN and CDR2 SVGIG (reference sequence). DNA of the CDR3: TGTGCCTGGAGTGTAGGGACAGGGGCTTACAATGAGCAGTTCTTC. Translated, it gives CAWSVGTGAYNEQFF.

V usage is TRBV27 and J usage is TRBJ2-1; 8 bases line up with TRBD2. The CDR3 contains 20 residues. CDR1 and CDR2 (germline): MNHEY, SMNVEV (reference sequence). V was pared by 5 bases and J by 0 bases, with 18 bases of the junction left unmatched. The CDR3 region is CASSPIGRAFFPSSYNEQFF. As DNA, the CDR3 is TGTGCCAGCAGTCCAATCGGGAGGGCCTTTTTCCCTAGCTCCTACAATGAGCAGTTCTTC.

The chain couples TRBV30 to TRBJ1-2, with 9 bases lining up with TRBD1. V shed 0 bases, J shed 5 bases, and the junction held 10 bases outside the gene matches. The CDR3 is 16 residues long. Germline-derived CDR1 and CDR2 are GTSNPN and SVGIG (reference sequence). CDR3 nucleotides: TGTGCCTGGAGTGTACAAGCGACAGGGGGTTGGTATGGCTACACCTTC. It yields the protein CAWSVQATGGWYGYTF.

CDR3 in amino acids: CASSLMRDTGELFF. Here the CDR3 DNA reads TGTGCCAGCAGTTTAATGAGGGACACCGGGGAGCTGTTTTTT. The chain couples TRBV27 to TRBJ2-2; maybe TRBD2 (5 bases). The germline V gene has CDR1 MNHEY and CDR2 SMNVEV (reference sequence). V was clipped by 2 bases and J by 3 bases, with 7 bases between them. This CDR3 is built from 14 residues.

The J gene is TRBJ1-1, the V gene TRBV5-1; D is ambiguous. V lost 1 base to trimming and J lost 3 bases, with 22 bases between them. The CDR3 is 18 residues long. Germline V CDR1 and CDR2: SGHRS, YFSETQ. Written as DNA, the CDR3 is TGCGCCAGCAGCTTGTTGGCCGGGTCTTTGGGGAGAGACACTGAAGCTTTCTTT. It specifies CASSLLAGSLGRDTEAFF.

This rearrangement joins TRBV18 to TRBJ1-1, with D uncertain. The CDR3 loop spans 13 amino acids. V was shortened by 10 bases and J by 0 bases, with 12 bases between the two germline ends. From germline, CDR1 is KGHSH and CDR2 LQKENI. The CDR3 bases are TGTGCCACCGCGGGAGACCTGAACACTGAAGCTTTCTTT. Residues: CATAGDLNTEAFF.

The genes are TRBV11-3 and TRBJ2-1; 7 nucleotides align to TRBD2. Germline V gene data show CDR1 as SGHNT and CDR2 as YENEEA. After removal of 6 bases from V and 0 bases from J, the junction contained 5 bases not matched to a gene. The CDR3 is 15 residues long. CDR3 region: CASSTGTNSYNEQFF. CDR3 coding DNA: TGTGCCAGCAGTACCGGGACTAACTCCTACAATGAGCAGTTCTTC.

This chain's CDR3 is CAWSVHRQALNEQFF. The CDR3 coding sequence is TGTGCCTGGAGTGTCCATCGACAGGCTCTAAATGAGCAGTTCTTC. V gene TRBV30 combines with J gene TRBJ2-1; D possibly corresponds to TRBD1 (6 bases). Germline-derived CDR1 and CDR2 are GTSNPN and SVGIG (reference sequence). Trimming took off 0 bases at V and 7 bases at J, with 16 bases between the two ends. The CDR3 is 15 residues long.

The rearrangement joins TRBV6-5 to TRBJ2-7; weak D call: TRBD2 (6 bases). The V end lost 8 bases, the J end lost 3 bases, and 17 bases lay between the germline ends. Germline lookup yields CDR1 MNHEY and CDR2 SVGAGI. The CDR3 covers 14 residues. The CDR3 bases are TGTGCCAGCCGAAGGACACGGAGGGACTACGAGCAGTACTTC. It yields the protein CASRRTRRDYEQYF.

The rearrangement uses TRBV11-2 and TRBJ2-1; TRBD1 agrees at 12 bases. V shed 3 bases, J shed 6 bases, and the junction held 12 bases outside the gene matches. The V gene's germline CDR1 is SGHAT and CDR2 FQNNGV. The CDR3 consists of 18 residues. Here the CDR3 DNA reads TGTGCCAGCAGCTTGAGGGGGACAGGGGGCAATCTCGCCAATGAGCAGTTCTTC. This translates into CASSLRGTGGNLANEQFF.

This chain links TRBV27 with TRBJ2-7; TRBD2 aligns across 8 bases. The CDR3 loop spans 14 amino acids. Germline CDR1 and CDR2: MNHEY and SMNVEV (reference sequence). Germline trimming cut 5 bases from V and 0 bases from J; bases unmatched to any gene: 3. CDR3 DNA: TGTGCCAGCAGTAGGCGGGAGGCCTCCTACGAGCAGTACTTC. This translates into CASSRREASYEQYF.

This clone has just a few counts. The rearrangement links TRBV19 to TRBJ1-6, with 10 bases fitting TRBD1. CDR1 LNHDA and CDR2 SQIVND come from the germline V gene (reference sequence). This CDR3 has 16 residues. V gave up 8 bases and J gave up 9 bases; unmatched junction bases: 13. In nucleotides, the CDR3 is TGTGCCAGTCGACAGGGGGCATCTTCGTGGATTTCACCCCTCCACTTT. This translates into CASRQGASSWISPLHF. Full variable domain (remainder filled in from reference TRBV19 and TRBJ1-6): DGGITQSPKYLFRKEGQNVTLSCEQNLNHDAMYWYRQDPGQGLRLIYYSQIVNDFQKGDIAEGYSVSREKKESFPLTVTSAQKNPTAFYLCASRQGASSWISPLHFGNGTRLTVT.

This chain links TRBV28 with TRBJ2-1; TRBD2 aligns across 10 bases. The CDR3 spans 14 residues. Trimming took 6 bases from V and 4 from J; bases not matched to a gene: 3. Germline assignment: CDR1 MDHEN and CDR2 SYDVKM. CDR3 coding DNA: TGTGCCAGCAGAGAAGCGGGAGGGTACAATGAGCAGTTCTTC. Amino acids: CASREAGGYNEQFF.

V usage is TRBV18 and J usage is TRBJ2-5; 8 bases map to TRBD1. V was pared by 6 bases and J by 0 bases, with 18 bases of the junction left unmatched. The length of the CDR3 is 19 residues. Per germline, CDR1 KGHSH and CDR2 LQKENI. The CDR3 sequence is CASSPLPGQDLMYQETQYF. The DNA for the CDR3 is TGTGCCAGCTCTCCTTTACCGGGACAGGATCTAATGTACCAAGAGACCCAGTACTTC.

This clone was found a few times. CDR3 loop: CSVEDLLTGISIVEAFF. The CDR3 DNA follows: TGCAGCGTTGAAGATCTCCTAACAGGGATTAGTATTGTGGAGGCTTTCTTT. V usage is TRBV29-1 and J usage is TRBJ1-1; perhaps TRBD1 as D (6 bases). This CDR3 is built from 17 residues. The germline CDR1 and CDR2 sequences are SQVTM and ANQGSEA. Trimming removed 0 bases from V and 11 bases from J, with 28 bases in between. Complete variable domain (other parts from reference TRBV29-1 and TRBJ1-1): SAVISQKPSRDICQRGTSLTIQCQVDSQVTMMFWYRQQPGQSLTLIATANQGSEATYESGFVIDKFPISRPNLTFSTLTVSNMSPEDSSIYLCSVEDLLTGISIVEAFFGQGTRLTVV.

This clone was seen only once. The CDR3 nucleotides read TGCGCCAGCAGCTTGGAAGGGGGACATTGGAATGAGCAGTTCTTC. Its translation: CASSLEGGHWNEQFF. The V gene is TRBV5-1, the J gene TRBJ2-1, with D possibly matching TRBD1 (6 bases). Germline V gene sequence: CDR1 SGHRS, CDR2 YFSETQ. CDR3 length: 15 amino acids. The V end lost 0 bases, the J end lost 7 bases, and 14 bases lay between the germline ends. The variable domain in full, with the rest retrieved from reference TRBV5-1 and TRBJ2-1, is KAGVTQTPRYLIKTRGQQVTLSCSPISGHRSVSWYQQTPGQGLQFLFEYFSETQRNKGNFPGRFSGRQFSNSRSEMNVSTLELGDSALYLCASSLEGGHWNEQFFGPGTRLTVL.

This clone appeared a few times. V and J are TRBV12-3 or TRBV12-4 and TRBJ2-7; TRBD1 matches at 7 bases. The V and J ends lost 8 bases and 2 bases, in that order; junction bases with no gene match: 6. The CDR3 contains 13 residues. The chain's CDR3 is CASGRQGPYEQYF. In DNA form, the CDR3 reads TGTGCCAGCGGCCGACAGGGCCCCTACGAGCAGTACTTC.

This CDR3 is CAWSVLSGSYEQYF. DNA for the CDR3: TGTGCCTGGAGTGTACTGTCGGGGTCCTACGAGCAGTACTTC. V usage is TRBV30 and J usage is TRBJ2-7; D is perhaps TRBD2 (5 bases). CDR3 length: 14 amino acids. The germline V and J ends were trimmed by 0 bases and 1 base, with 10 bases remaining between them. Germline-derived CDR1 and CDR2 are GTSNPN and SVGIG (reference sequence).

The chain combines TRBV7-8 with TRBJ2-5; no clear D. The CDR3 spans 15 residues. Trimming removed 0 bases at V and 2 bases at J, with 10 bases between. The germline V gene has CDR1 SGHVS and CDR2 FQNEAQ. The CDR3 spells CASSLAEVPQETQYF. DNA for the CDR3: TGTGCCAGCAGCTTAGCTGAGGTACCTCAAGAGACCCAGTACTTC.